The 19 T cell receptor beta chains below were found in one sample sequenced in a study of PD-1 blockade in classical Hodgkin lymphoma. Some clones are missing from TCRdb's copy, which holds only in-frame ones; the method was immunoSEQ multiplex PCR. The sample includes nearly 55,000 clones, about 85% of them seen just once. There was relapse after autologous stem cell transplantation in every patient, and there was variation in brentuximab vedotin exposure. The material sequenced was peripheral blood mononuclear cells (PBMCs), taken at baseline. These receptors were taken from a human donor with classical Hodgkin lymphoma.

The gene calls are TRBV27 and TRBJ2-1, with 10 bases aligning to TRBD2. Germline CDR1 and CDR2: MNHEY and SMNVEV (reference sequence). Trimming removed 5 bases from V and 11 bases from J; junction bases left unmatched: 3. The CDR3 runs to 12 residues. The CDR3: CASSPTSGKQFF. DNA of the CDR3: TGTGCCAGCAGTCCCACTAGCGGGAAGCAGTTCTTC.

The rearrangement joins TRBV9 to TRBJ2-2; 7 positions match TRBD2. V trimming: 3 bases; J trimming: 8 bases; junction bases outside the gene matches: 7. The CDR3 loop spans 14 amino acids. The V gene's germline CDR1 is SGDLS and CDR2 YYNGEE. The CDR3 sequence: CASSAGLGRGELFF. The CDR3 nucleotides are TGTGCCAGCAGCGCTGGACTAGGGAGGGGGGAGCTGTTTTTT.

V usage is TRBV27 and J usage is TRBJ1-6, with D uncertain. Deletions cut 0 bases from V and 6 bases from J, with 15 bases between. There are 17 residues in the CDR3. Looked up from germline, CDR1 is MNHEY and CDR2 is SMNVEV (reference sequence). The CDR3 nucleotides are TGTGCCAGCAGTTTATCTTCGAATGGGTGGGGTAATTCACCCCTCCACTTT. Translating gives CASSLSSNGWGNSPLHF.

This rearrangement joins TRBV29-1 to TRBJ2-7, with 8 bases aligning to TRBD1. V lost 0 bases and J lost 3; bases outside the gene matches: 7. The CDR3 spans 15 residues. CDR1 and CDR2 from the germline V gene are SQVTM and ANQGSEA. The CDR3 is CSVEEGPGGLYEQYF. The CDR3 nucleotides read TGCAGCGTTGAAGAGGGGCCAGGGGGCCTCTACGAGCAGTACTTC.

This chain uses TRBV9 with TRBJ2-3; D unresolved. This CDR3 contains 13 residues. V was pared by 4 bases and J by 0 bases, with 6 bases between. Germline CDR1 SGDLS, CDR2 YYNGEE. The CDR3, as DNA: TGTGCCAGCAGCAGAGCTAGCACAGATACGCAGTATTTT. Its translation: CASSRASTDTQYF.

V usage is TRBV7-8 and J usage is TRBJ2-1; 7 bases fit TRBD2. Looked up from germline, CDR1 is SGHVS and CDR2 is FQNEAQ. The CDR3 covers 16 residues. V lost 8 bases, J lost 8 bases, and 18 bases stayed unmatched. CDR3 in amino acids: CASDRGVNSGRDEQFF. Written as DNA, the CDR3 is TGTGCCAGCGATCGGGGGGTCAATAGCGGCCGAGATGAGCAGTTCTTC.

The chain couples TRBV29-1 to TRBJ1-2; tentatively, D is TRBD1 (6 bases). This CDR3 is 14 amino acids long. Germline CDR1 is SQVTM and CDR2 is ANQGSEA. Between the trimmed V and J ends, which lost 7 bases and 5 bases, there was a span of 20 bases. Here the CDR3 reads CSAFAARGPYGYTF. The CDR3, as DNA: TGCAGCGCCTTTGCGGCCAGGGGCCCTTATGGCTACACCTTC.

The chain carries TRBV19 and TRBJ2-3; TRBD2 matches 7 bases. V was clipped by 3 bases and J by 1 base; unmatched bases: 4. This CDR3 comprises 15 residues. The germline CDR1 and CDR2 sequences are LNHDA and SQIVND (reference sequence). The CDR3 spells CASSIGLAGTDTQYF. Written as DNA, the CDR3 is TGTGCCAGTAGTATTGGGCTAGCGGGCACAGATACGCAGTATTTT.

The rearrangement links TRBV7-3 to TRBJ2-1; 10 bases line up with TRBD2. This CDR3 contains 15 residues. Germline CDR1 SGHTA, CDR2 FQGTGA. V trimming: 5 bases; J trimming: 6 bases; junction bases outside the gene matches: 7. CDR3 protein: CASSQAGGSFNEQFF. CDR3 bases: TGTGCCAGCAGCCAAGCGGGAGGGTCTTTCAATGAGCAGTTCTTC.

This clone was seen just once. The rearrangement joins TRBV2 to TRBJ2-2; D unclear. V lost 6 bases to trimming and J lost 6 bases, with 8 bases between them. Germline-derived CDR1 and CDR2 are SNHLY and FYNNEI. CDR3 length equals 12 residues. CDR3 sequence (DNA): TGTGCCAGCAGCGTACTCGCCGGGGAGCTGTTTTTT. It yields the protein CASSVLAGELFF.

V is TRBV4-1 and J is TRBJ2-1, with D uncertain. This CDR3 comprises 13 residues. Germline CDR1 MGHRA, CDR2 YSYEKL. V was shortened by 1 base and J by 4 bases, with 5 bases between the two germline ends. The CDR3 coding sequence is TGCGCCAGCAGCCAAGGACTTTACAATGAGCAGTTCTTC. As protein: CASSQGLYNEQFF.

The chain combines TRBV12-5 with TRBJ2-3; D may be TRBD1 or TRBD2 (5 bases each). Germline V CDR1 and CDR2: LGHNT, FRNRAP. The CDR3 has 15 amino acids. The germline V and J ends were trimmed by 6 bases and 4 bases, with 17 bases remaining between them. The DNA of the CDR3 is TGTGCTAGTGGCCCCGGGACCGCGGAAGCAGATACGCAGTATTTT. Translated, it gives CASGPGTAEADTQYF.

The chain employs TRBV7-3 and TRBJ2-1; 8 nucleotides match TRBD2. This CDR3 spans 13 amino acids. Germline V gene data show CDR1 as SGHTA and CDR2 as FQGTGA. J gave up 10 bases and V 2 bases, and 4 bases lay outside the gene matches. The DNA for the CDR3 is TGTGCCAGCAGCTTAGTGACTAGCGAGGAGCAGTTCTTC. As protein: CASSLVTSEEQFF.

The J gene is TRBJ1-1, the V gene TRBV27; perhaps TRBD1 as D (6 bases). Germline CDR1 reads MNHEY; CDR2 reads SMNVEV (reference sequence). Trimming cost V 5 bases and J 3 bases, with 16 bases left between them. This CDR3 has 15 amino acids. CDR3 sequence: CASSPPWTVYTEAFF. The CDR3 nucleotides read TGTGCCAGCAGTCCACCGTGGACAGTCTACACTGAAGCTTTCTTT.

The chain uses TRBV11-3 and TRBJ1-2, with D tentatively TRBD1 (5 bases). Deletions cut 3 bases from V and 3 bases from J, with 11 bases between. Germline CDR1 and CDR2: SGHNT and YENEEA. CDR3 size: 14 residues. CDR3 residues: CASSFTGADYGYTF. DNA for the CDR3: TGTGCCAGCAGCTTCACAGGTGCAGACTATGGCTACACCTTC.

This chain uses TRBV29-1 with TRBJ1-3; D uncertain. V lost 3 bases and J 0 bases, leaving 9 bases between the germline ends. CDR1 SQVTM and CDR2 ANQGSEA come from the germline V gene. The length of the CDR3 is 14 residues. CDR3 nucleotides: TGCAGCGTTGAGGGTCAACTCTCTGGAAACACCATATATTTT. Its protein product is CSVEGQLSGNTIYF. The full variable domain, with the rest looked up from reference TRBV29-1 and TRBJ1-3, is SAVISQKPSRDICQRGTSLTIQCQVDSQVTMMFWYRQQPGQSLTLIATANQGSEATYESGFVIDKFPISRPNLTFSTLTVSNMSPEDSSIYLCSVEGQLSGNTIYFGEGSWLTVV.

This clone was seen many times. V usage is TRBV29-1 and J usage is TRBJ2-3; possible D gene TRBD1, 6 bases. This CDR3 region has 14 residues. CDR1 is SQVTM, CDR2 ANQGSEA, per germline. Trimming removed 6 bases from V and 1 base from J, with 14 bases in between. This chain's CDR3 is CSVSRGMGTDTQYF. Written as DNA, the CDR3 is TGCAGCGTCTCCAGGGGTATGGGCACAGATACGCAGTATTTT.

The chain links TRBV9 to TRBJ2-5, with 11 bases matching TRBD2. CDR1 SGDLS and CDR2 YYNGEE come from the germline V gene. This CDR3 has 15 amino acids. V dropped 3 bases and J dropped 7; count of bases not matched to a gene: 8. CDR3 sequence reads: CASSAGTSGAATQYF. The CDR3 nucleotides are TGTGCCAGCAGCGCTGGGACTAGCGGAGCGGCGACCCAGTACTTC.

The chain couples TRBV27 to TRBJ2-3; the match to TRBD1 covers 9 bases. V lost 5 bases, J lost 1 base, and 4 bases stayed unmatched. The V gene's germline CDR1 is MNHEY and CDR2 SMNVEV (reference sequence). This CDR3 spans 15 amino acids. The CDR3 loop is CASSPWDRGTDTQYF. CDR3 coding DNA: TGTGCCAGCAGTCCATGGGACAGGGGCACAGATACGCAGTATTTT.